What follows are 15 T cell receptor beta chains derived from one specimen sequenced in a study of T cell responses to AZD1222 COVID-19 vaccine. The assay was immunoSEQ multiplex PCR, and TCRdb's table has in-frame clones only and misses some. The sample lists about 120,000 clones, approximately 89% occurring once. Sequenced here: peripheral blood, sampled 28 days after the second AZD1222 dose. The source is an adult who received the AZD1222 COVID-19 vaccine.

The gene calls are TRBV20-1 and TRBJ2-1, with 9 nucleotides matching TRBD2. CDR1 is DFQATT and CDR2 is SNEGSKA in the germline V gene (reference sequence). This CDR3 has 17 amino acids. With V trimmed by 3 bases and J by 0 bases, 9 bases remained unmatched. This CDR3 is CSASPLAGQSSYNEQFF. The CDR3 DNA reads TGCAGTGCTAGTCCTCTAGCGGGGCAGAGCTCCTACAATGAGCAGTTCTTC.

A few counts support this clone. The gene calls are TRBV7-8 and TRBJ1-2; a weak D match, TRBD1 (6 bases). The germline CDR1 and CDR2 sequences are SGHVS and FQNEAQ. Between the trimmed V and J ends, which lost 1 base and 4 bases, there was a span of 10 bases. The CDR3 sequence is 14 residues long. CDR3 nucleotide sequence: TGTGCCAGCAGCTTAGGAGGGGGAAGCTATGGCTACACCTTC. It encodes CASSLGGGSYGYTF.

The rearrangement links TRBV6-5 to TRBJ1-6; 9 bases are a match to TRBD1. The CDR3 has 14 residues. J gave up 9 bases and V 2 bases, and 2 bases lay outside the gene matches. Germline assignment: CDR1 MNHEY and CDR2 SVGAGI. The CDR3: CASSYTDRGSPLHF. CDR3 sequence (DNA): TGTGCCAGCAGTTACACGGACAGGGGTTCACCCCTCCACTTT.

V is TRBV7-9 and J is TRBJ2-1; 8 positions agree with TRBD1. CDR1 SEHNR and CDR2 FQNEAQ come from the germline V gene (reference sequence). CDR3 length equals 15 residues. V shed 5 bases, J shed 4 bases, and the junction held 7 bases outside the gene matches. The CDR3 region has the DNA TGTGCCAGCAGCAGAGGGACAGGAACATACAATGAGCAGTTCTTC. Amino acid sequence: CASSRGTGTYNEQFF.

This clone occurred a few times. Other DNA sequences in the sample encode the same CDR3. The V and J genes are TRBV9 and TRBJ1-1; D gene uncertain. Germline V CDR1 and CDR2: SGDLS, YYNGEE. This CDR3 has 14 residues. Deletions cut 0 bases from V and 1 base from J, with 7 bases between. CDR3 in amino acids: CASSVAPGNTEAFF. The CDR3 nucleotides are TGTGCCAGCAGCGTAGCCCCAGGGAACACTGAAGCTTTCTTT.

As to this clone: It may be a read error: a sequence one base away is much more abundant. The rearrangement links TRBV11-2 to TRBJ1-1, with TRBD1 matching over 8 bases. The germline V gene has CDR1 SGHAT and CDR2 FQNNGV. Trimming at V came to 3 bases and at J to 1 base, leaving 1 base not matched to a gene. The CDR3 is made up of 14 amino acids. CDR3 nucleotide sequence: TGTGCCAGCAGCTTGGGACAGGCGAACACTGAAGCTTTCTTT. It yields the protein CASSLGQANTEAFF.

The chain couples TRBV9 to TRBJ1-6; 10 bases map to TRBD1. Germline V gene data show CDR1 as SGDLS and CDR2 as YYNGEE. V shed 5 bases, J shed 7 bases, and the junction held 3 bases outside the gene matches. This CDR3 has 14 amino acids. This chain's CDR3 is CASRGQGENSPLHF. The CDR3, as DNA: TGTGCCAGCAGAGGACAGGGGGAAAATTCACCCCTCCACTTT.

V and J are TRBV15 and TRBJ1-3; 7 bases line up with TRBD1. V was clipped by 0 bases and J by 2 bases; unmatched bases: 7. Germline V gives CDR1 LNHNV, CDR2 YYDKDF (reference sequence). This CDR3 region has 17 residues. The CDR3 DNA sequence: TGTGCCACCAGCAGAGATCTTCAGGGGGTAACTGGAAACACCATATATTTT. Translating it yields CATSRDLQGVTGNTIYF.

The chain carries TRBV28 and TRBJ1-4; maybe TRBD1 (5 bases). Germline V lookup: CDR1 MDHEN, CDR2 SYDVKM. The germline V and J ends were trimmed by 6 bases and 8 bases, with 16 bases remaining between them. This CDR3 is 14 amino acids long. CDR3 protein: CASSLGGLREKLFF. The CDR3 DNA sequence: TGTGCCAGCAGCCTGGGGGGTCTGAGGGAAAAACTGTTTTTT.

This clone came up once. The gene calls are TRBV6-5 and TRBJ1-4; no firm D call. The CDR3 totals 13 residues. V was cut by 9 bases and J by 1 base, with 9 bases left in between. Looked up from germline, CDR1 is MNHEY and CDR2 is SVGAGI. The CDR3 bases are TGTGCCAGTCGGGCGGGAACTAATGAAAAACTGTTTTTT. As protein: CASRAGTNEKLFF.

Only one count was recorded for this clone. The V and J genes are TRBV7-9 and TRBJ1-6; no clear D. V was pared by 5 bases and J by 7 bases, with 15 bases between. Germline V gene lookup returns CDR1 SEHNR and CDR2 FQNEAQ (reference sequence). This CDR3 is built from 15 residues. The CDR3 reads CASSQSGAINSPLHF. CDR3 DNA sequence: TGTGCCAGCAGCCAGTCGGGAGCAATAAATTCACCCCTCCACTTT.

This clone was recorded only once. This sequence joins TRBV4-1 and TRBJ1-5, with D hard to call. Deletions cut 0 bases from V and 0 bases from J, with 12 bases between. Germline V CDR1 and CDR2: MGHRA, YSYEKL. This CDR3 spans 17 amino acids. The DNA of the CDR3 is TGCGCCAGCAGCCAAGAAGGGAATTCGAATAGCAATCAGCCCCAGCATTTT. Its protein is CASSQEGNSNSNQPQHF.

The table lists this clone with a count of one. This rearrangement joins TRBV18 to TRBJ2-2; perhaps D is TRBD1 or TRBD2 (7 bases each). CDR3 length equals 15 residues. V lost 6 bases to trimming and J lost 3 bases, with 14 bases between them. Germline CDR1 KGHSH, CDR2 LQKENI. The CDR3 reads CASSQGGQDTGELFF. In DNA form, the CDR3 reads TGTGCCAGCTCCCAGGGGGGGCAGGACACCGGGGAGCTGTTTTTT.

The chain uses TRBV5-1 and TRBJ2-1, with TRBD1 identical over 10 bases. Trimming took 3 bases from V and 8 from J; bases not matched to a gene: 5. The V gene's germline CDR1 is SGHRS and CDR2 YFSETQ. The CDR3 is 14 amino acids. The CDR3 DNA reads TGCGCCAGCAGCTCGGGACAGGGGTTCGATGAGCAGTTCTTC. Residues: CASSSGQGFDEQFF.

This clone has a single count. This chain uses TRBV6-1 with TRBJ1-6; no firm D call. This CDR3 is built from 14 residues. In germline, CDR1 is MNHNS, CDR2 SASEGT. The V and J ends lost 3 bases and 0 bases respectively, with 3 bases between them. The CDR3 reads CASSDSSYNSPLHF. CDR3 bases: TGTGCCAGCAGTGACAGCTCCTATAATTCACCCCTCCACTTT.